This TCR beta chain was obtained from a study of blood T cell repertoires in COVID-19. At the level of the study: Acute and convalescent COVID-19 specimens originated in the United States, Italy and Spain. Sources were T cells, B-cell-depleted T cells, or PBMCs; the material itself was cDNA or gDNA.

Germline CDR1 is SGHRS and CDR2 is YFSETQ. Trimming at V came to 6 bases and at J to 4 bases, leaving 3 bases not matched to a gene. The CDR3 loop spans 14 amino acids. Per the original data handling: The assay estimated nucleated cells by amplifying reference gene primers. Clones were sequenced by immunoSEQ multiplex PCR, and TCRdb holds only the in-frame ones, with some missing. The DNA gave D and trimming, while V, J and clone size come from that table. The sample comprises 75,000 to 95,000 clones, over 80% of which are singletons, and 3% to 4% rests with the top ten. The V gene is TRBV5-1, the J gene TRBJ2-3; 12 nucleotides match TRBD1. What was sequenced was peripheral blood. The sequence was obtained from a man in his fifties or sixties with acute or convalescent COVID-19. The CDR3 sequence is CASMGQGASDTQYF. DNA for the CDR3: TGCGCCAGCATGGGACAGGGGGCCTCAGATACGCAGTATTTT.